This T cell receptor beta chain is drawn from a study of blood T cells in healthy people across ages. The CDR3 sequence is 13 residues long. Trimming removed 6 bases from V and 7 bases from J; junction bases left unmatched: 8. The V gene's germline CDR1 is DFQATT and CDR2 SNEGSKA (reference sequence). Using a J-beta primer mix together with a sample-barcoded 5' primer, a second PCR was run for roughly 6 to 12 cycles. Using its own MiXCR run on the 5' RACE reads, TCRdb lists one record per CDR3 protein. The sample shows 750,000 to 850,000 distinct CDR3 sequences, around 25% of them seen only once. These data are also associated with another study on T cells of mothers and their children.

The V and J genes are TRBV20-1 and TRBJ2-7; 11 nucleotides agree with TRBD2. Sequenced material: blood. The sequence came from a boy aged 5-17 years in good health. The CDR3 loop is CSATTSGRYEQYF. For the CDR3, the DNA is TGCAGTGCCACAACTAGCGGGAGATATGAGCAGTACTTC.